This T cell receptor beta chain was documented in a study of T cell responses to AZD1222 COVID-19 vaccine. General observations from the study: Among AZD1222 vaccinees, only six or seven were seropositive at baseline. Donors were largely white British and mainly female; clonal diversity was possibly underestimated.

Repertoires were generated with immunoSEQ multiplex PCR, while TCRdb's copy carries only in-frame clones and drops some. The profile shows roughly 80,000 clones, approximately 90% of them singletons. In germline, CDR1 is GTSNPN, CDR2 SVGIG (reference sequence). V was pared by 2 bases and J by 0 bases, with 5 bases between. The CDR3 contains 13 residues. Combined were second doses at about 4 or about 12 weeks. Notes on this clone: No antigen is known for it.

The V gene is TRBV30, the J gene TRBJ1-5, with no clear D. This specimen was peripheral blood, taken 28 days after the second AZD1222 dose. The receptor comes from an adult who received the AZD1222 COVID-19 vaccine. This CDR3 is CAWSPRSNQPQHF. CDR3 DNA sequence: TGTGCCTGGAGTCCTCGTAGCAATCAGCCCCAGCATTTT. The full variable domain, completed using reference TRBV30 and TRBJ1-5, is SQTIHQWPATLVQPVGSPLSLECTVEGTSNPNLYWYRQAAGRGLQLLFYSVGIGQISSEVPQNLSASRPQDRQFILSSKKLLLSDSGFYLCAWSPRSNQPQHFGDGTRLSIL.